The 3 T cell receptor beta chains presented below share a single source sample, sequenced in a study of OX40 agonist ivuxolimab in advanced cancers. The assay was immunoSEQ multiplex PCR, and TCRdb's table has in-frame clones only and misses some. Here the sample spans approximately 70,000 clones, roughly 80% being singletons. The sample consisted of CD4+ or CD8+ T cells sorted from blood, taken in a trial of the OX40 agonist ivuxolimab. The receptor set was obtained from an adult with an advanced solid tumor such as melanoma, head and neck, liver or kidney cancer.

To note about this clone: Other nucleotide sequences in the sample specify the same CDR3. This chain's CDR3 is CASSQWPGRETGELFF. CDR3 DNA: TGTGCCAGCAGCCAGTGGCCCGGGAGGGAGACCGGGGAGCTGTTTTTT. The chain uses TRBV7-6 and TRBJ2-2; 8 nucleotides match TRBD2. Germline V gene lookup returns CDR1 SGHVS and CDR2 FNYEAQ. After removal of 5 bases from V and 5 bases from J, the junction contained 10 bases not matched to a gene. This CDR3 spans 16 amino acids.

The rearrangement joins TRBV10-1 to TRBJ2-1; the match to TRBD1 covers 11 bases. There are 15 residues in the CDR3. The germline V gene encodes CDR1 WNHNN and CDR2 SYGVQD (reference sequence). Germline trimming cut 4 bases from V and 3 bases from J; bases unmatched to any gene: 2. The CDR3, as DNA: TGCGCCAGCAGTGGGGGACAGGGGGGCTACAATGAGCAGTTCTTC. Protein product: CASSGGQGGYNEQFF.

This clone came up a few times. V and J are TRBV7-8 and TRBJ2-1; 12 bases line up with TRBD2. CDR1 SGHVS and CDR2 FQNEAQ come from the germline V gene. The CDR3 consists of 15 residues. V lost 1 base, J lost 8 bases, and 3 bases stayed unmatched. The CDR3 is CASSLELAGGYEQFF. The DNA for the CDR3 is TGTGCCAGCAGCTTAGAGCTAGCGGGAGGGTATGAGCAGTTCTTC.